These 13 T cell receptor beta chains were sequenced from one sample in a study of memory CD4+ T cells and cytomegalovirus serostatus. Assay used: immunoSEQ multiplex PCR; TCRdb lists only in-frame clones, some missing. The sample has some 50,000 clones; under 85% are singletons. Single viable CD3+CD4+CD8-CD45RO+ cells were sorted as the memory CD4+ T cells. The material sequenced was memory CD4+ T cells from blood. All receptors derive from an adult in good health and CMV-seronegative.

This clone was seen only a few times. The chain recombines TRBV5-1 with TRBJ1-1; 8 bases agree with TRBD1. CDR3 size: 16 residues. CDR1 is SGHRS and CDR2 is YFSETQ in the germline V gene. The J segment lost 1 base and the V segment lost 5 bases, leaving 10 bases of the junction unmatched. The CDR3 nucleotides are TGCGCCAGCAGTTCCGGACAGGGCTTTGGGAACACTGAAGCTTTCTTT. Protein: CASSSGQGFGNTEAFF.

This clone occurred a few times. The gene calls are TRBV7-9 and TRBJ1-2, with a weak D call TRBD1 (5 bases). The CDR3 loop spans 13 amino acids. The germline V gene encodes CDR1 SEHNR and CDR2 FQNEAQ (reference sequence). The V and J ends lost 0 bases and 8 bases respectively, with 10 bases between them. In nucleotides, the CDR3 is TGTGCCAGCAGCTTAGCGGGAGGGGCCGGCTACACCTTC. Translation: CASSLAGGAGYTF.

As concerns this clone: This sample also contains other DNA sequences that code for the same CDR3. This chain links TRBV11-3 with TRBJ2-3; the D is unclear. The CDR3 is 12 amino acids. CDR1 is SGHNT and CDR2 is YENEEA in the germline V gene. V lost 5 bases and J lost 2, with 5 bases in between. CDR3 in amino acids: CASSLDTDTQYF. CDR3 DNA: TGTGCCAGCAGCCTCGACACAGATACGCAGTATTTT.

This clone was seen only once. The rearrangement joins TRBV5-4 to TRBJ2-1, with D uncertain. The CDR3 is 15 amino acids. Looked up from germline, CDR1 is SGHNT and CDR2 is YYREEE (reference sequence). V was cut by 2 bases and J by 0 bases, with 9 bases left in between. The CDR3 region has the DNA TGTGCCAGCAGCTTCCCTCCCATCTCCTACAATGAGCAGTTCTTC. It is translated as CASSFPPISYNEQFF.

The sample holds one count of this clone. The rearrangement links TRBV7-9 to TRBJ2-2; 8 nucleotides agree with TRBD2. Losses at the gene ends were 5 bases for V and 1 base for J; bases not matched to a gene: 6. The CDR3 is 16 residues long. Germline V gene sequence: CDR1 SEHNR, CDR2 FQNEAQ (reference sequence). The CDR3 reads CASSLLAGGNTGELFF. The CDR3 coding sequence is TGTGCCAGCAGCCTACTCGCGGGGGGGAACACCGGGGAGCTGTTTTTT.

The rearrangement links TRBV5-8 to TRBJ2-1; 9 bases align to TRBD2. Germline V gene lookup returns CDR1 SGHTS and CDR2 YDEGEE. V lost 4 bases to trimming and J lost 8 bases; unmatched junction nucleotides: 16. The CDR3 has 17 amino acids. CDR3 in DNA: TGTGCCAGCAGCCTATACCGGATTAGCGGGGGAGTCTATGAGCAGTTCTTC. Amino acids: CASSLYRISGGVYEQFF.

The chain has TRBV5-1 and TRBJ1-1; TRBD1 agrees at 7 bases. The CDR3 consists of 14 residues. Germline CDR1 reads SGHRS; CDR2 reads YFSETQ. The V gene end was trimmed by 4 bases and the J gene end by 3 bases; junction bases not matched to a gene: 6. CDR3 protein: CASSDQGGYTEAFF. The CDR3, as DNA: TGCGCCAGCAGCGACCAGGGGGGTTACACTGAAGCTTTCTTT.

The chain has TRBV9 and TRBJ2-7, with TRBD1 matching over 7 bases. The V and J ends lost 0 bases and 2 bases, in that order; junction bases with no gene match: 5. The CDR3 has 15 amino acids. The germline V gene has CDR1 SGDLS and CDR2 YYNGEE. CDR3 coding DNA: TGTGCCAGCAGCGTAGACGGACAGGCCACCTACGAGCAGTACTTC. As protein: CASSVDGQATYEQYF.

The chain uses TRBV7-9 and TRBJ1-1; tentative D call: TRBD1 (6 bases). The CDR3 has 13 residues. Germline V gene sequence: CDR1 SEHNR, CDR2 FQNEAQ (reference sequence). V gave up 4 bases and J gave up 6 bases, with 12 bases separating them. CDR3: CASSSGRGPEAFF. CDR3 DNA: TGTGCCAGCAGCTCCGGACGGGGGCCTGAAGCTTTCTTT.

This rearrangement joins TRBV20-1 to TRBJ2-1; D gene ambiguous. The CDR3 runs to 11 residues. The germline gives CDR1 DFQATT, CDR2 SNEGSKA (reference sequence). The CDR3 DNA is TGCAGCAGGCTGGGCCTACGGGAGCAGTTCTTC. It yields the protein CSRLGLREQFF.

This chain connects TRBV7-2 to TRBJ1-1; unclear D gene. The CDR3 consists of 13 residues. Germline CDR1 reads SGHTA; CDR2 reads FQGNSA. Trimming stripped 2 bases from V and 7 bases from J, with 11 bases between. The CDR3 is CASSLQALHEAFF. In DNA form, the CDR3 reads TGTGCCAGCAGCTTACAGGCGCTCCATGAAGCTTTCTTT.

This sequence joins TRBV6-5 and TRBJ2-2; D is possibly TRBD2 (6 bases). The CDR3 contains 14 residues. V gave up 4 bases and J gave up 5 bases, with 11 bases separating them. CDR1 and CDR2 from the germline V gene are MNHEY and SVGAGI. CDR3 sequence reads: CASSSLGGTGELFF. CDR3 in DNA: TGTGCCAGCAGTTCCTTAGGAGGGACCGGGGAGCTGTTTTTT.

The gene calls are TRBV30 and TRBJ1-4; no clear D gene. Trimming removed 4 bases at V and 5 bases at J, with 14 bases between. The CDR3 spans 14 residues. Germline CDR1 GTSNPN, CDR2 SVGIG (reference sequence). The CDR3 DNA reads TGTGCCTGGACTTACGGACGCGAGAATGAAAAACTGTTTTTT. This sequence encodes CAWTYGRENEKLFF.